This T cell receptor beta chain originates from a study of T-cell memory formation after mild COVID-19. Study-wide points: Nothing confirmed that second-wave clones peaking on day 37 were specific for SARS-CoV-2. Contracting CD4+ clones were located mainly in CM and EM, and CD8+ clones in EMRA.

5'RACE, which relied on constant-segment primers, yielded TCR alpha and TCR beta cDNA libraries carrying sample barcodes and UMIs. One entry per CDR3 protein results from TCRdb running MiXCR on the 5' RACE reads. The sample records a few hundred thousand distinct CDR3 sequences, 20% to 25% being singletons. On this clonotype: The antigen is not known.

The sequence was obtained from an adult woman who had mild COVID-19 (a few samples of this study predate the infection). Cell type and time point are not known. Sequences were obtained from PBMCs or a T cell subset sorted from them (not recorded which).

The CDR3 nucleotides read TGTGCCAGCAGCAAAGCGACCCAGGGCATGGATTCACCCCTCCACTTT. Residues: CASSKATQGMDSPLHF. V and J are TRBV21-1 and TRBJ1-6; the listed D gene, TRBD1, was not tested against the DNA. TRBV21-1 is listed as a pseudogene. This CDR3 spans 16 amino acids.